This T cell receptor (beta chain) was recorded in a study of regulatory T cells in long-lasting Graves disease. This CDR3 has 13 residues. J was trimmed by 13 bases and V by 6 bases; bases with no gene match: 9. CDR3-region Arm-PCR and iRepertoire HTBI primers produced the TCR beta libraries. As originally analysed: Samples collectively showed fewer than 80 TRBV and roughly 15 TRBJ segments. TCRdb re-called the multiplex PCR reads with MiXCR, one entry per CDR3 protein. The V and J calls shown here were made by TCRdb, not taken from the authors' results. The data contain some 500,000 distinct CDR3 sequences, around 16% of them singletons. The time point was: newly diagnosed GD, antithyroid drugs for less than 3 months. PBMC-derived RNA was used for the TCR library. This clonotype was seen repeatedly, ten times or more. These sequences were also reported in another study, on T cells in Graves' hyperthyroidism and ophthalmopathy. That study reports: Ophthalmopathy prediction by the model preceded onset by a median roughly 6 months.

The genes are TRBV12-3 or TRBV12-4 and TRBJ2-1; 10 positions match TRBD1. The TCR comes from a woman aged 40-60 years with Graves disease. Here the sequenced sample was peripheral blood mononuclear cells (PBMCs), taken at new diagnosis, from a patient treated with antithyroid drugs. DNA for the CDR3: TGTGCCAGCAGCTTCTCGGAGACAGGGGGCCAGTTCTTC. Translating it yields CASSFSETGGQFF.